One T cell receptor (beta chain) is described in this entry. Data came from immunoSEQ multiplex PCR; TCRdb stores just in-frame clones and leaves some out. The sample includes approximately 20,000 clones, 75% to 85% of them seen just once. The data originate from a study of blood T cell repertoires in COVID-19. Background on the study: Researchers got acute and convalescent COVID-19 samples from the United States, Italy and Spain.

The V gene end was trimmed by 0 bases and the J gene end by 3 bases; junction bases not matched to a gene: 9. The CDR3 totals 17 residues. Per germline, CDR1 SGHTA and CDR2 FQGNSA. Specimen: peripheral blood. The rearrangement uses TRBV7-2 and TRBJ2-7, with 9 positions matching TRBD2. The clonotype comes from a man aged 80 or over with acute or convalescent COVID-19. CDR3 region: CASSLALRLAGSYEQYF. The CDR3 nucleotides read TGTGCCAGCAGCTTAGCGCTTCGCCTAGCGGGGAGCTACGAGCAGTACTTC.